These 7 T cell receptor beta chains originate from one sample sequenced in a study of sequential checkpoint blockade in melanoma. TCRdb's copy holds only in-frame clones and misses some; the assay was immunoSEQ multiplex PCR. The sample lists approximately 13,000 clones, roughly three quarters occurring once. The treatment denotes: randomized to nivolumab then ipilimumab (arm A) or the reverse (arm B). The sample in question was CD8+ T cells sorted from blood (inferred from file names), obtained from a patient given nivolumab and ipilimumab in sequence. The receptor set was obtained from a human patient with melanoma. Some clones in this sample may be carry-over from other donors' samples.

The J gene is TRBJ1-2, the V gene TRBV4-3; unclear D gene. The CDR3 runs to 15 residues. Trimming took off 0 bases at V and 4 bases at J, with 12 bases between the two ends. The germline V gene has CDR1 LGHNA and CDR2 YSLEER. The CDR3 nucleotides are TGCGCCAGCAGCCAAGATGGCTCACCGCCCTATGGCTACACCTTC. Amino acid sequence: CASSQDGSPPYGYTF.

CDR3 DNA sequence: TGTGCCAGCAGCTCCGGGGGTGGCTACACCTTC. Residues: CASSSGGGYTF. V usage is TRBV7-8 and J usage is TRBJ1-2, with D maybe TRBD1 (5 bases). The CDR3 contains 11 residues. The germline gives CDR1 SGHVS, CDR2 FQNEAQ. V dropped 4 bases and J dropped 7 bases, with 7 bases sitting between them.

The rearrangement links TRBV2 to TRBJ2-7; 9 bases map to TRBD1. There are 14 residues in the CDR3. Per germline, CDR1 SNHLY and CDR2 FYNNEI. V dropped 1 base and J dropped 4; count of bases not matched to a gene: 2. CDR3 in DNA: TGTGCCAGCAGTGAAGGGGACAGGGTATACGAGCAGTACTTC. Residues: CASSEGDRVYEQYF.

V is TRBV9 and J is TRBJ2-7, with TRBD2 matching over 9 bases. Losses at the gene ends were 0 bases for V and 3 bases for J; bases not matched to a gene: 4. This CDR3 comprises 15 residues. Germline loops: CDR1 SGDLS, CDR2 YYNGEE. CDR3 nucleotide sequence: TGTGCCAGCAGCGTAGGAGTGACTAGCGGCTACGAGCAGTACTTC. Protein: CASSVGVTSGYEQYF.

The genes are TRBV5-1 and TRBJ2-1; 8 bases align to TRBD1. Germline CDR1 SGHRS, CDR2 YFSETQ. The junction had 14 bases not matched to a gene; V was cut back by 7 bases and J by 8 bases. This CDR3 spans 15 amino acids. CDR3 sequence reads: CASGSGTGHNDEQFF. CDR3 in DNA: TGCGCCAGCGGATCCGGGACAGGTCATAATGATGAGCAGTTCTTC. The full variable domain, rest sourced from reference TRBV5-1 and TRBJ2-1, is KAGVTQTPRYLIKTRGQQVTLSCSPISGHRSVSWYQQTPGQGLQFLFEYFSETQRNKGNFPGRFSGRQFSNSRSEMNVSTLELGDSALYLCASGSGTGHNDEQFFGPGTRLTVL.

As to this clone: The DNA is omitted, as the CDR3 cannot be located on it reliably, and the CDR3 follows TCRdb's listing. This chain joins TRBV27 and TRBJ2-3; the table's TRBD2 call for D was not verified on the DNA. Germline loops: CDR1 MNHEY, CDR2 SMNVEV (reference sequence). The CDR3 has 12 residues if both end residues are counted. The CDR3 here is CASSSSADTQYF.

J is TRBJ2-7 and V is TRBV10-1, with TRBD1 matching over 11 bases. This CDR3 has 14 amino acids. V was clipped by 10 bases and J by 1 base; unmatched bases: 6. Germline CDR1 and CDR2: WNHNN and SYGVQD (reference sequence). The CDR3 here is CATSRDRGSYEQYF. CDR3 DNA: TGCGCCACCTCCCGGGACAGGGGGTCCTACGAGCAGTACTTC.